This T cell receptor (beta chain) was identified during a study of identifying expanded T cells in peripheral blood. Whole-study results and caveats: Approximately 1.2 clones differed between technical replicates, versus about 15 and 19 over time. Clone count variance between roughly 2-week samples rose with total template count.

The method was immunoSEQ multiplex PCR; TCRdb's version includes in-frame clones alone and lacks a portion of them. The sample has around 85,000 clones, 88% seen once; the top ten hold around 19%. This clone was seen a handful of times. The antigen is undetermined. No infections or other immune events were documented during collection. CDR1 and CDR2 from the germline V gene are SGHTA and FQGNSA. The CDR3 contains 11 residues. The J segment lost 9 bases and the V segment lost 3 bases, leaving 1 base of the junction unmatched. The clonotype comes from a person aged 18-69 years in good health. V usage is TRBV7-2 and J usage is TRBJ2-5; 7 bases agree with TRBD2. The sample consisted of blood. In DNA, the CDR3 is TGTGCCAGCAGCTTCAGCGGGGCCCAGTACTTC. Protein: CASSFSGAQYF.